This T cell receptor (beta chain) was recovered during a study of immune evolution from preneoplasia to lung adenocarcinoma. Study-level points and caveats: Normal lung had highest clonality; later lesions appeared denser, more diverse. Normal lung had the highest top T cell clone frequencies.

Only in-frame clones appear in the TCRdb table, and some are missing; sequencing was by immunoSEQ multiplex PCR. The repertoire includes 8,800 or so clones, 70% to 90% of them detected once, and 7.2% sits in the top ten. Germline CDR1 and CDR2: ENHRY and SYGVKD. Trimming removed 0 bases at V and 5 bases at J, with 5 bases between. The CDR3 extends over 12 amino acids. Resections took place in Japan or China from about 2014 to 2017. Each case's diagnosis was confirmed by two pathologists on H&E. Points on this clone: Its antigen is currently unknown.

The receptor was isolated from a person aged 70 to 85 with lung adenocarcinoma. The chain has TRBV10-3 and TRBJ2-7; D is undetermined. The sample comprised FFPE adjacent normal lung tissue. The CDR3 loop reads CAISESSDEQYF. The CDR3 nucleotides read TGTGCCATCAGTGAGTCGAGCGACGAGCAGTACTTC.